This TCR beta chain was sequenced during a study of neurological immune-mediated disorders. Across the study: Multiple sclerosis patients (n ≈ 35) included around 30 with relapsing-remitting and 3 with secondary progressive disease.

The cells used in sorted libraries, CD4+ or CD8+ T cells, numbered 1 million. This clonotype occurred many times. What it binds is unknown. One entry per CDR3 protein, called by TCRdb with MiXCR from the 5' RACE reads. Among about 55,000 distinct CDR3 sequences listed, over 3.5% were seen once. CDR1 and CDR2 from the germline V gene are MNHEY and SMNVEV (reference sequence). The CDR3 runs 16 residues. The V and J ends lost 2 bases and 0 bases respectively, with 11 bases between them. Study observations and caveats: It was the repertoires of 18 of 34 multiple sclerosis patients that phylogenetic grouping placed in one related-CDR3 cluster, which is a possible signature. Whereas HTLV-1-associated myelopathy showed the most TCR clonal expansion, multiple sclerosis showed the least, with levels below those of healthy controls.

The specimen was CD4+ T cells from blood. This chain uses TRBV27 with TRBJ1-5; D gene ambiguous. This TCR was sampled from a woman aged 40 to 50 with multiple sclerosis. The CDR3 protein is CASSLRGDNSNQPQHF. CDR3 nucleotide sequence: TGTGCCAGCAGTTTACGAGGAGACAATAGCAATCAGCCCCAGCATTTT.